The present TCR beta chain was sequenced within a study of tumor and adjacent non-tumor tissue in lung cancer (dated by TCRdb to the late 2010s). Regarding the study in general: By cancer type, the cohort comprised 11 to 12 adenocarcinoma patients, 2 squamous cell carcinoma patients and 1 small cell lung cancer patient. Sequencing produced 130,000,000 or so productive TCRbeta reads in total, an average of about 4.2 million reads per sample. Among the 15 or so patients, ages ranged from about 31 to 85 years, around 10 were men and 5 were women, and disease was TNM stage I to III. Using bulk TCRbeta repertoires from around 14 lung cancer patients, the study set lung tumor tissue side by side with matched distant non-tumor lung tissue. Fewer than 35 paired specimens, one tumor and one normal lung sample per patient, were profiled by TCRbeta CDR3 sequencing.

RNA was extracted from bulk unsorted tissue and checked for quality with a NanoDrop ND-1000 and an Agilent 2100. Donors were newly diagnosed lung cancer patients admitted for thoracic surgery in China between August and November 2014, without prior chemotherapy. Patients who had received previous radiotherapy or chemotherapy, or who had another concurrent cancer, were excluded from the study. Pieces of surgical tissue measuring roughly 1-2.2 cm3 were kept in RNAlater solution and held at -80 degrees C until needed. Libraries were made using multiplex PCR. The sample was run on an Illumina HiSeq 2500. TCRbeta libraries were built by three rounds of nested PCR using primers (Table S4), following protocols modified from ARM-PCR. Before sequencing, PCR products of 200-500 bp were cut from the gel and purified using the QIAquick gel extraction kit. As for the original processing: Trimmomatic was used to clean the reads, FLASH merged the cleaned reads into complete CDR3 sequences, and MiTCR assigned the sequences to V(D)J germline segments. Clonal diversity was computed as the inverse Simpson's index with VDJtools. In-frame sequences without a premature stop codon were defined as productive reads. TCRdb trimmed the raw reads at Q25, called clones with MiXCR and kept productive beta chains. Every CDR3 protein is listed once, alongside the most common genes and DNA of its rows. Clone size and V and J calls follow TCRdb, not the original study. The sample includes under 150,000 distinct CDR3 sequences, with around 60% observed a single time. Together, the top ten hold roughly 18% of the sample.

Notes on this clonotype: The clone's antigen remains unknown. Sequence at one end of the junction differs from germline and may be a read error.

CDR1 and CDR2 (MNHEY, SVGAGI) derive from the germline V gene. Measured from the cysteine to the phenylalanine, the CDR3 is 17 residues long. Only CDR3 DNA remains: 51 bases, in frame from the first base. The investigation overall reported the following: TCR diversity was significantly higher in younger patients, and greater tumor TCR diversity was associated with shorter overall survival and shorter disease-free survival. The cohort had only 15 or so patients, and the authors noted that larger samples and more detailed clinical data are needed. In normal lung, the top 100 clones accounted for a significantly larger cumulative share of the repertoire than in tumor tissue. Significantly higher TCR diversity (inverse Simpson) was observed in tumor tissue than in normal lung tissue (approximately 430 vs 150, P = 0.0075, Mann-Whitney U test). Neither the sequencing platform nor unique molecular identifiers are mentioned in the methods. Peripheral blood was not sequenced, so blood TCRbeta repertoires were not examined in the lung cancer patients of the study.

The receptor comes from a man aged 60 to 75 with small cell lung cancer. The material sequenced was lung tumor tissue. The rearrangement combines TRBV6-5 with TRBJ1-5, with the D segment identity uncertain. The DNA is TGTGCCAGCAACCAATCGTGGGAAAAGGAGAGCAATCAGCCCCAGCGTTTT. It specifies CASNQSWEKESNQPQRF.